These T cell receptor beta chains were read from a single sample in a study of somatic mutations in cytotoxic T cells in rheumatoid arthritis. TCRdb keeps only in-frame clones here, not all; method: immunoSEQ multiplex PCR. The sample shows about 33,000 clones, 84% of them seen only once. Input material: CD8+ T cells sorted from blood. The receptors stem from a man aged 40-50 years in good health. Both conserved end residues are trimmed from each CDR3.

v_call	j_call	cdr3_length	cdr3_aa
TRBV10-2	TRBJ2-1	11	ASSDPQDNEQF
TRBV27	TRBJ1-4	14	ASSLFSGGTNEKLF
TRBV7-9	TRBJ2-7	13	ASSLDTRKYYEQY
TRBV10-3	TRBJ2-7	13	AISVSTGLPDEQY
TRBV7-9	TRBJ1-3	14	ASSSRGQVSGNTIY
TRBV7-9	TRBJ1-5	10	ASSLEYQPQH
TRBV15	TRBJ1-2	15	ATSGGTGGLGLYGYT
TRBV27	TRBJ2-7	15	ASSSLTPIGEFLEQY
TRBV7-9	TRBJ1-2	12	ASSLTGTLSGYT
TRBV7-8	TRBJ1-1	12	ASSLGAGNTEAF